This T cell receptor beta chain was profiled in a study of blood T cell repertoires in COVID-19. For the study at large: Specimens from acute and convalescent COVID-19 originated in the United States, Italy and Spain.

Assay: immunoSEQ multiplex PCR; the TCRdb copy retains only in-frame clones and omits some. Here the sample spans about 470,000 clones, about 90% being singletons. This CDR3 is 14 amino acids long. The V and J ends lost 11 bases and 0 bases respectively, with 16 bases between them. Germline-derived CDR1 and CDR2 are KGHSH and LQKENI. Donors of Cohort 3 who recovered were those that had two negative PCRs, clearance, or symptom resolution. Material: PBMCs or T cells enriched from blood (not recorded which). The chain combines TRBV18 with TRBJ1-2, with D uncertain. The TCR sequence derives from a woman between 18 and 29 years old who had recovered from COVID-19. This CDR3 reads CAGERAGANYGYTF. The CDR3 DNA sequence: TGTGCCGGAGAGAGGGCTGGAGCTAACTATGGCTACACCTTC.